The 24 T cell receptor beta chains below come from one sample, sequenced in a study of Ad26.COV2.S vaccination and SARS-CoV-2 variants. Treatment described: some 19 received Ad26.COV2.S at low or high dose, single or two shots; about 5 received placebo; per-sample allocation not given. The samples date from day 63 after the first vaccine or placebo injection. TCRdb keeps only in-frame clones here, not all; method: immunoSEQ multiplex PCR. The sample yields some 250,000 clones, around 87% seen once. Sequencing used peripheral blood, obtained in a trial of Ad26.COV2.S vaccine versus placebo. The origin of the receptors is a person aged 18-60 years who received the Ad26.COV2.S COVID-19 vaccine or a placebo.

The V gene is TRBV5-5, the J gene TRBJ2-5; TRBD2 might be the D (5 bases). CDR3 length: 15 residues. Germline V gives CDR1 SGHKS, CDR2 YYEKEE (reference sequence). V was shortened by 3 bases and J by 0 bases, with 12 bases between the two germline ends. The CDR3 region is CASSSLPGNQETQYF. The DNA for the CDR3 is TGTGCCAGCAGCTCTCTCCCGGGGAACCAAGAGACCCAGTACTTC.

J is TRBJ2-3 and V is TRBV4-3, with D tentatively TRBD1 (6 bases). V was shortened by 0 bases and J by 1 base, with 8 bases between the two germline ends. Germline V gene sequence: CDR1 LGHNA, CDR2 YSLEER. This CDR3 has 15 residues. The CDR3 loop reads CASSQEGQRTDTQYF. The DNA for the CDR3 is TGCGCCAGCAGCCAAGAAGGACAGCGCACAGATACGCAGTATTTT.

The CDR3, as DNA: TGTGCCAGCGTGGCCGGGAGGGACTATGGCTACACCTTC. Protein: CASVAGRDYGYTF. J is TRBJ1-2 and V is TRBV6-5; D call uncertain. The CDR3 covers 13 residues. Germline V gene sequence: CDR1 MNHEY, CDR2 SVGAGI. Trimming took 8 bases from V and 3 from J, leaving 13 bases between them.

The chain recombines TRBV6-5 with TRBJ1-2, with D unclear. The CDR3 totals 14 residues. V lost 0 bases, J lost 1 base, and 6 bases lay in between. The germline V gene has CDR1 MNHEY and CDR2 SVGAGI. The CDR3 loop is CASSYSFNNYGYTF. In DNA form, the CDR3 reads TGTGCCAGCAGTTACTCGTTCAATAACTATGGCTACACCTTC.

The chain recombines TRBV14 with TRBJ1-2; 8 bases line up with TRBD1. This CDR3 region has 16 residues. V gave up 4 bases and J gave up 4 bases; unmatched junction bases: 11. Germline CDR1 SGHDN, CDR2 FVKESK. The CDR3 DNA reads TGTGCCAGCAGCCGTTCGTGGACAGGGTGGGTCTATGGCTACACCTTC. Protein sequence: CASSRSWTGWVYGYTF.

J is TRBJ2-7 and V is TRBV5-1, with D perhaps given as TRBD1 or TRBD2 (5 bases each). Germline V gene lookup returns CDR1 SGHRS and CDR2 YFSETQ. Trimming removed 7 bases from V and 0 bases from J, with 8 bases in between. This CDR3 contains 12 residues. CDR3 coding DNA: TGCGCCAGCGGGACGGGCTCCTACGAGCAGTACTTC. It encodes CASGTGSYEQYF.

CDR3 coding DNA: TGTGCCAGCAGCGCAGCAGGACTAGCGGGAGTTGTTGAGCAGTTCTTC. Encoded protein: CASSAAGLAGVVEQFF. The chain links TRBV9 to TRBJ2-1, with 13 positions matching TRBD2. In germline, CDR1 is SGDLS, CDR2 YYNGEE. V lost 3 bases to trimming and J lost 9 bases; unmatched junction nucleotides: 9. The CDR3 has 16 amino acids.

This clone was seen once. CDR3 coding DNA: TGTGCCAGCACCCGCGCGGCAGGGGTTTGGAATGAGCAGTTCTTC. Translating it yields CASTRAAGVWNEQFF. The chain employs TRBV6-5 and TRBJ2-1; perhaps TRBD1 as D (6 bases). The CDR3 totals 15 residues. Germline V gene sequence: CDR1 MNHEY, CDR2 SVGAGI. V gave up 7 bases and J gave up 7 bases, with 20 bases separating them.

This clone was counted between two and nine times. This sequence joins TRBV25-1 and TRBJ1-6; 7 nucleotides line up with TRBD1. This CDR3 has 17 residues. With V trimmed by 0 bases and J by 9 bases, 11 bases remained unmatched. Looked up from germline, CDR1 is MGHDK and CDR2 is SYGVNS. The CDR3 DNA is TGTGCCAGCAGTGAATACGGGAAGGGGGCAGCGGGTTCACCCCTCCACTTT. Protein: CASSEYGKGAAGSPLHF.

About this clone itself: Its ends do not fully match the called genes, so a read error is possible. The CDR3 region is CASSEITGINLNQSQHF. The CDR3, as DNA: TGTGCCAGCAGTGAAATAACAGGGATAAACCTAAATCAGTCCCAGCATTTT. The genes are TRBV6-1 and TRBJ1-5, with a possible D match to TRBD1 (6 bases). This CDR3 comprises 17 residues. Germline V gene data show CDR1 as MNHNS and CDR2 as SASEGT.

The chain couples TRBV6-5 to TRBJ1-5; 7 positions match TRBD1. V lost 6 bases, J lost 5 bases, and 7 bases stayed unmatched. The CDR3 spans 14 residues. From germline, CDR1 is MNHEY and CDR2 SVGAGI. The CDR3 DNA reads TGTGCCAGCAGGAGAGGGGGCCTCGATCAGCCCCAGCATTTT. Protein product: CASRRGGLDQPQHF.

This clone is a singleton in its sample. The chain carries TRBV30 and TRBJ2-7; 8 nucleotides align to TRBD2. Germline CDR1 GTSNPN, CDR2 SVGIG (reference sequence). CDR3 length: 15 residues. Trimming took 0 bases from V and 4 from J; bases not matched to a gene: 8. CDR3 in amino acids: CAWSVPGRAWYEQYF. The DNA of the CDR3 is TGTGCCTGGAGTGTACCCGGGAGGGCCTGGTACGAGCAGTACTTC.

The V gene is TRBV30, the J gene TRBJ2-1, with TRBD2 matching 9 bases. V was pared by 0 bases and J by 3 bases, with 6 bases of the junction left unmatched. The CDR3 sequence is 16 residues long. Germline V gives CDR1 GTSNPN, CDR2 SVGIG (reference sequence). The CDR3 DNA reads as TGTGCCTGGAGTGTACGGAGCGGGGGGAACTACAATGAGCAGTTCTTC. Its protein product is CAWSVRSGGNYNEQFF.

This clone was recorded once. The chain has TRBV19 and TRBJ2-1, with 15 bases matching TRBD2. Germline CDR1 and CDR2: LNHDA and SQIVND (reference sequence). V shed 5 bases, J shed 8 bases, and the junction held 4 bases outside the gene matches. The CDR3 is 15 residues long. DNA for the CDR3: TGTGCCAGTAGTTGGACTAGCGGGGGGGCGGATGAGCAGTTCTTC. It is translated as CASSWTSGGADEQFF.

The chain is built from TRBV29-1 and TRBJ2-7; tentatively, D is TRBD1 (6 bases). V was clipped by 4 bases and J by 5 bases, with 12 bases between them. CDR3 length equals 12 residues. The germline V gene has CDR1 SQVTM and CDR2 ANQGSEA. CDR3 in amino acids: CSVVDSPHEQYF. As DNA, the CDR3 is TGCAGCGTTGTGGACAGTCCCCACGAGCAGTACTTC.

This chain links TRBV7-8 with TRBJ2-7; D might be TRBD1 (6 bases). The CDR3 totals 14 residues. V was trimmed by 3 bases and J by 5 bases, leaving 14 bases between them. Germline V gene sequence: CDR1 SGHVS, CDR2 FQNEAQ. The chain's CDR3 is CASSLGSQGNEQYF. The CDR3, as DNA: TGTGCCAGCAGCTTGGGTTCTCAGGGGAACGAGCAGTACTTC.

In DNA form, the CDR3 reads TGTGCCATCAGTGGAGGGGCCAGACAAGAGACCCAGTACTTC. Protein: CAISGGARQETQYF. The V gene is TRBV10-3, the J gene TRBJ2-5, with D perhaps being TRBD1 or TRBD2 (5 bases each). Germline V gene data show CDR1 as ENHRY and CDR2 as SYGVKD. The CDR3 runs 14 residues. V lost 4 bases to trimming and J lost 2 bases, with 11 bases between them.

The chain employs TRBV11-2 and TRBJ1-6; D not resolved. This CDR3 has 14 residues. CDR1 SGHAT and CDR2 FQNNGV come from the germline V gene. Trimming removed 2 bases at V and 4 bases at J, with 6 bases between. CDR3 amino acids: CASSLRQYNSPLHF. The DNA of the CDR3 is TGTGCCAGCAGCTTACGGCAGTATAATTCACCCCTCCACTTT.

The V and J genes are TRBV7-3 and TRBJ2-3, with TRBD2 matching over 8 bases. J was trimmed by 6 bases and V by 5 bases; bases with no gene match: 7. Germline-derived CDR1 and CDR2 are SGHTA and FQGTGA. CDR3 length equals 14 residues. CDR3 protein: CASSTGGAYDTQYF. CDR3 nucleotides: TGTGCCAGCAGCACCGGGGGGGCATACGATACGCAGTATTTT. Filled out from reference TRBV7-3 and TRBJ2-3, the complete variable domain reads GAGVSQTPSNKVTEKGKYVELRCDPISGHTALYWYRQSLGQGPEFLIYFQGTGAADDSGLPNDRFFAVRPEGSVSTLKIQRTERGDSAVYLCASSTGGAYDTQYFGPGTRLTVL.

V is TRBV7-8 and J is TRBJ1-3, with D possibly being TRBD1 (6 bases). This CDR3 region has 16 residues. V lost 1 base to trimming and J lost 0 bases, with 10 bases between them. Germline V gene sequence: CDR1 SGHVS, CDR2 FQNEAQ. The chain's CDR3 is CASSLEGGSSGNTIYF. The CDR3 nucleotides read TGTGCCAGCAGCTTAGAGGGGGGTAGCTCTGGAAACACCATATATTTT.

The chain combines TRBV19 with TRBJ2-7, with D possibly being TRBD1 (5 bases). Trimming stripped 8 bases from V and 3 bases from J, with 8 bases between. This CDR3 region has 11 residues. Germline V CDR1 and CDR2: LNHDA, SQIVND (reference sequence). CDR3 loop: CASQGVYEQYF. The CDR3 DNA follows: TGTGCCAGTCAGGGCGTCTACGAGCAGTACTTC.

The V call is TRBV14, the J call TRBJ2-5; 9 bases agree with TRBD2. The germline CDR1 and CDR2 sequences are SGHDN and FVKESK. The CDR3 spans 14 residues. The V gene end was trimmed by 2 bases and the J gene end by 4 bases; junction bases not matched to a gene: 2. The DNA for the CDR3 is TGTGCCAGCAGCCAAAGCGGGGGGAGAGAGACCCAGTACTTC. Its protein product is CASSQSGGRETQYF.

In this sample, this clone turned up once. The V and J genes are TRBV18 and TRBJ1-2, with D unresolved. The CDR3 has 15 residues. V lost 0 bases and J 0 bases, leaving 8 bases between the germline ends. The germline gives CDR1 KGHSH, CDR2 LQKENI. The CDR3 nucleotides are TGTGCCAGCTCACCACCCAACCGAGCTAACTATGGCTACACCTTC. This gives the protein CASSPPNRANYGYTF.

This CDR3 reads CASSDEGAQYF. For the CDR3, the DNA is TGTGCCAGCAGTGATGAGGGTGCCCAGTACTTC. The rearrangement joins TRBV2 to TRBJ2-5; D is possibly TRBD2 (5 bases). Trimming removed 3 bases from V and 9 bases from J, with 8 bases in between. The CDR3 spans 11 residues. Germline-derived CDR1 and CDR2 are SNHLY and FYNNEI.